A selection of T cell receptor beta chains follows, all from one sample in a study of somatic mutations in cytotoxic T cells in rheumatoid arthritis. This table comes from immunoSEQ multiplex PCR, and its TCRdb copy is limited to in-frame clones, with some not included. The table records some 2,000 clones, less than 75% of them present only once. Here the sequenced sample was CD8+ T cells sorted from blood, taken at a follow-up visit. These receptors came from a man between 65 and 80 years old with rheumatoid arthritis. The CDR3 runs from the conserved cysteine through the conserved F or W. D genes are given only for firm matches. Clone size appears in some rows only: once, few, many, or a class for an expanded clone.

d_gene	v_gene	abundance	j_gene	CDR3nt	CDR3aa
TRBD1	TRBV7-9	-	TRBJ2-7	TGTGCCAGCAGCCCGACAGGGGGTTTATACTACGAGCAGTACTTC	CASSPTGGLYYEQYF
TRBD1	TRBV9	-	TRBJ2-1	TGTGCCAGCAGTCCTTCGGGACAGGAACACAATGAGCAGTTCTTC	CASSPSGQEHNEQFF
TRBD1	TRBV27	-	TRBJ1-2	TGTGCCAGCAGTTTCAGACAGGGTACCTATGGCTACACCTTC	CASSFRQGTYGYTF
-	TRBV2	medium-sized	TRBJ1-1	TGTGCCAGCAGTGCCGGGACGGACACCTTTATGAACACTGAAGCTTTCTTT	CASSAGTDTFMNTEAFF
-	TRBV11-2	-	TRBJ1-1	TGTGCCAGCAGCTTAGAGGGGGGGGGCACTGAAGCTTTCTTT	CASSLEGGGTEAFF
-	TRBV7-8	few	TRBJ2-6	TGTGCCAGCAGCTTTTCTACAGGACTCTCTGGGGCCAACGTCCTGACTTTC	CASSFSTGLSGANVLTF
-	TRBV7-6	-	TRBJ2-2	TGTGCCAGCACCCAAGCGAGCGGGGAGCTGTTTTTT	CASTQASGELFF
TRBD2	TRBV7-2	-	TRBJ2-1	TGTGCCAGCAGCTTAGTGTTTCGAGCGGGGGAGAGATACAATGAGCAGTTCTTC	CASSLVFRAGERYNEQFF
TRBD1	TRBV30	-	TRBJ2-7	TGTGCCTGGAGTCCCGGGACAGCAACCTACGAGCAGTACTTC	CAWSPGTATYEQYF
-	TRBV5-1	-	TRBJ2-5	TGCGCCAGCAGCCCCGAGCCGGGACAATCGTCGAAAGAGACCCAGTACTTC	CASSPEPGQSSKETQYF
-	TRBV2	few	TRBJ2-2	TGTGCCAGATCAGGGATTACCGGGGAGCTGTTTTTT	CARSGITGELFF
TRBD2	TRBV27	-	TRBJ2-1	TGTGCCAGCAGTGCGGGACTAGCGACCTCCTACAATGAGCAGTTCTTC	CASSAGLATSYNEQFF
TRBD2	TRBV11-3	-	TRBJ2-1	TGTGCCAGCAGCTCTAGCGGGGGGTTCTACAATGAGCAGTTCTTC	CASSSSGGFYNEQFF
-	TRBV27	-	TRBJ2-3	TGTGCCAGCAGGGGGAGCACAGATACGCAGTATTTT	CASRGSTDTQYF
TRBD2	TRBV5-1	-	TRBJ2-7	TGCGCCAGCAGCTTTGGGGGTGATATAGCGGGAGGGTACGAGCAGTACTTC	CASSFGGDIAGGYEQYF
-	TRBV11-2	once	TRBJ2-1	TGTGCCAGCAGTTTATGGGGCAACAATGAGCAGTTCTTC	CASSLWGNNEQFF
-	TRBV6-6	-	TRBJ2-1	TGTGCCAGCAGCCCTGCCGGGGCCTACAATGAGCAGTTCTTC	CASSPAGAYNEQFF
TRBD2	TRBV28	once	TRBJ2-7	TGTGCCAGCAGTTTGCGTAGCGGGAGCGACGAGCAGTACTTC	CASSLRSGSDEQYF
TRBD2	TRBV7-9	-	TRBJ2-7	TGTGCCAGCAGCTTAGCGCTAGCGGGAGTCCCCGAGCAGTACTTC	CASSLALAGVPEQYF
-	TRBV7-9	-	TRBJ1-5	TGTGCCAGCAGCTTAACTCTGGGGAAAGGGGAGAGCAATCAGCCCCAGCATTTT	CASSLTLGKGESNQPQHF
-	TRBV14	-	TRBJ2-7	TGTGCCAGCAGCCAAGGGCAGGGGTACGAGCAGTACTTC	CASSQGQGYEQYF
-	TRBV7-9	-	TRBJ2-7	TGTGCCAGCAGCCCACCGGGACCGTTCTACGAGCAGTACTTC	CASSPPGPFYEQYF
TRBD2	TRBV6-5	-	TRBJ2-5	TGTGCCAGCAGATACGCGGGGGGTTCCCAAGAGACCCAGTACTTC	CASRYAGGSQETQYF
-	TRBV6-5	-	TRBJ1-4	TGTGCCAGCAGTTACTCGTCCGGGGGGAAACTGTTTTTT	CASSYSSGGKLFF
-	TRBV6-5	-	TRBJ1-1	TGTGCCAGCAGTTTGTACCCGAGGACTGAAGCTTTCTTT	CASSLYPRTEAFF
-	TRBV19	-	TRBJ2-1	TGTGCCAGTAGTATCGGCCAGTACTCCTACAATGAGCAGTTCTTC	CASSIGQYSYNEQFF
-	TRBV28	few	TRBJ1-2	TGTGCCAGCAGTCTACAGGGAAGCTCTGGCTACACCTTC	CASSLQGSSGYTF
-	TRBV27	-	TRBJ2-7	TGTGCCAGCGAATGGGGGAACGAGCAGTACTTC	CASEWGNEQYF
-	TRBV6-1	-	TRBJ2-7	TGTGCCAGCAACGCCTACGAGCAGTACTTC	CASNAYEQYF
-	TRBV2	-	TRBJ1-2	TGTGCCAGCAGTCCCCCCGGGGCGGGCGGCTACACCTTC	CASSPPGAGGYTF
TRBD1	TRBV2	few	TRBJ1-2	TGTGCCAGCAGAGAACGGACAGGGGGCCGCTATGGCTACACCTTC	CASRERTGGRYGYTF
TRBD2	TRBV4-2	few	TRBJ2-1	TGTGCCAGCAGCCAGGGACTAGCCTTAAATGAGCAGTTCTTC	CASSQGLALNEQFF
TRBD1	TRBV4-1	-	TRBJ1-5	TGCGCCAGCAGCCAAAATCCGGGACAGCACAATCAGCCCCAGCATTTT	CASSQNPGQHNQPQHF
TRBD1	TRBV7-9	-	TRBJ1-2	TGTGCCAGCAGCACAACCGGGACAGGGCGGGCCTATGGCTACACCTTC	CASSTTGTGRAYGYTF
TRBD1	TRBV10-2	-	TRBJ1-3	TGCGCCAGCAGGGGACAGGGACCCTCTGGAAACACCATATATTTT	CASRGQGPSGNTIYF
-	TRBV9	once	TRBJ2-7	TGTGCCAGCAGCGTTACTAGTTCGGCTAGGGACGAGCAGTACTTC	CASSVTSSARDEQYF
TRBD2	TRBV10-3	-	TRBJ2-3	TGTGCCGCGGGGGTGGGCACAGATACGCAGTATTTT	CAAGVGTDTQYF
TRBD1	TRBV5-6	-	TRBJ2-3	TGTGCCAGCAGCGGGGGACAGGGAACGACAGATACGCAGTATTTT	CASSGGQGTTDTQYF
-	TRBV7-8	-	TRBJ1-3	TGTGCCAGCAGCCAAGACAGGATCTCTGGAAACACCATATATTTT	CASSQDRISGNTIYF
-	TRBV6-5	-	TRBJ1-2	TGTGCCAGCAGTTACGGCCAGGGAGGCTATGGCTACACCTTC	CASSYGQGGYGYTF